The present T cell receptor (beta chain) was sequenced within a study of blood T cell repertoires in COVID-19. Study context: COVID-19 samples collected from the United States, Italy and Spain covered acute and convalescent phases.

TCRdb's table, derived via immunoSEQ multiplex PCR, lists solely in-frame clones and lacks some. The data contain fewer than 250,000 clones, 80% to 90% of them singletons. Trimming took off 1 base at V and 11 bases at J, with 13 bases between the two ends. The CDR3 is 13 residues long. Germline V gene sequence: CDR1 LNHNV, CDR2 YYDKDF (reference sequence). This chain connects TRBV15 to TRBJ2-3, with D possibly TRBD1 on 5 matching bases. This receptor was obtained from a man younger than 45 with acute or convalescent COVID-19. Sequencing used peripheral blood. CDR3 sequence reads: CATSRVTSQGQYF. CDR3 in DNA: TGTGCCACCAGCAGAGTGACATCTCAGGGGCAGTATTTT. Full variable domain (remainder filled in from reference TRBV15 and TRBJ2-3): DAMVIQNPRYQVTQFGKPVTLSCSQTLNHNVMYWYQQKSSQAPKLLFHYYDKDFNNEADTPDNFQSRRPNTSFCFLDIRSPGLGDTAMYLCATSRVTSQGQYFGPGTRLTVL.